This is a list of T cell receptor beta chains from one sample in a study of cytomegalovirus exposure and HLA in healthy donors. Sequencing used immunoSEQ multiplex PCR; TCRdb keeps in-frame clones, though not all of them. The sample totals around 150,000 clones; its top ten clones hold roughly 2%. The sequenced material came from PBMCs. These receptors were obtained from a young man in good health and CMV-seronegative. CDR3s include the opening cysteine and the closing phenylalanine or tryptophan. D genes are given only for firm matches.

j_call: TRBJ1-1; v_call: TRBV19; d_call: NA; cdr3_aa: CATSAGRTEAFF; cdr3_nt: TGTGCCACTTCGGCTGGGAGGACTGAAGCTTTCTTT
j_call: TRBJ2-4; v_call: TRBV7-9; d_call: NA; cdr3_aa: CASSLGIAGFDIQYF; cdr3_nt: TGTGCCAGCAGCTTAGGAATTGCAGGTTTCGACATTCAGTACTTC
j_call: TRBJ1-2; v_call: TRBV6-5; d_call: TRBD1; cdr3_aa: CASSLTGARIGGYTF; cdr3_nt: TGTGCCAGCAGTTTGACAGGGGCCCGAATTGGTGGCTACACCTTC
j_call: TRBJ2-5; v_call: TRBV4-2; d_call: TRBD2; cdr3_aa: CASSPRSGTRDETQYF; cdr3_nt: TGTGCCAGCAGCCCTCGGTCCGGGACTAGGGACGAGACCCAGTACTTC
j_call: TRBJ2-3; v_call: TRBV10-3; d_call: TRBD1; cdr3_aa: CATRQGSTDTQYF; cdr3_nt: TGTGCCACCCGACAGGGTAGCACAGATACGCAGTATTTT
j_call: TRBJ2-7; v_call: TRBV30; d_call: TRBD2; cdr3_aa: CAWSPQLGPSGAYEQYF; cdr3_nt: TGTGCCTGGAGTCCTCAATTGGGTCCTAGCGGGGCCTACGAGCAGTACTTC
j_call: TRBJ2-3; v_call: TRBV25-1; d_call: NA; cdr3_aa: CASSDHTDTQYF; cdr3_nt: TGTGCCAGCAGTGACCACACAGATACGCAGTATTTT
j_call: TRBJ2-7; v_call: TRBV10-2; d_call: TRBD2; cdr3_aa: CASSGGAASYEQYF; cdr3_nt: TGCGCCAGCTCCGGGGGGGCAGCCTCCTACGAGCAGTACTTC
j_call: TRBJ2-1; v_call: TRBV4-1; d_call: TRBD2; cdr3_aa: CASSQSGNYNEQFF; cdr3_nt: TGCGCCAGCAGCCAGAGCGGGAACTACAATGAGCAGTTCTTC
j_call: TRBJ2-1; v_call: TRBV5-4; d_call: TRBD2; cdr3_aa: CASSAAGTSGTNEQFF; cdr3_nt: TGTGCCAGCAGCGCAGCCGGGACTAGCGGTACCAATGAGCAGTTCTTC
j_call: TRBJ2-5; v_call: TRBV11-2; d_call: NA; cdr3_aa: CASSPRGPTRETQYF; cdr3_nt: TGTGCCAGCAGCCCCCGCGGTCCAACCCGAGAGACCCAGTACTTC
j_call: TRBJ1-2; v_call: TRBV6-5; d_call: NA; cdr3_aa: CASTKGGPPLYGYTF; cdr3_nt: TGTGCCAGCACCAAGGGGGGGCCTCCCCTCTATGGCTACACCTTC
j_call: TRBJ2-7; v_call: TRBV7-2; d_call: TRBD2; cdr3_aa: CASSLAGGGAGGLSYEQYF; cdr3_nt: TGTGCCAGCAGCTTAGCTGGGGGCGGCGCGGGAGGCCTCTCCTACGAGCAGTACTTC
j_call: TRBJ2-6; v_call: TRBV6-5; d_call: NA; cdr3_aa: CATLGEAGANVLTF; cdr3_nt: TGTGCCACCCTGGGGGAGGCAGGGGCCAACGTCCTGACTTTC
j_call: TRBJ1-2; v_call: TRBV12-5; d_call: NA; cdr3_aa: CASGLMWQNGYTF; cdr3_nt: TGTGCTAGTGGTTTGATGTGGCAGAATGGCTACACCTTC
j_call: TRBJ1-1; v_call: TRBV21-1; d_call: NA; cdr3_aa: CASATKDSKAFF; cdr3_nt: TGTGCCAGCGCTACTAAGGACAGTAAAGCTTTCTTT
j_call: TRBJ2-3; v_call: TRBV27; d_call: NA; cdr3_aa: CASSSGTKDTDTQYF; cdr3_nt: TGTGCCAGCAGTTCCGGGACAAAGGACACAGATACGCAGTATTTT
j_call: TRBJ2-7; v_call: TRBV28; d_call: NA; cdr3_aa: CASTPPGEGGYEQYF; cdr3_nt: TGTGCCAGCACTCCCCCTGGGGAGGGGGGCTACGAGCAGTACTTC
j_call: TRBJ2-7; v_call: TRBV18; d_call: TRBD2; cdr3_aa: CASSPSTSGSYEQYF; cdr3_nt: TGTGCCAGCTCACCAAGCACTAGCGGGAGTTACGAGCAGTACTTC
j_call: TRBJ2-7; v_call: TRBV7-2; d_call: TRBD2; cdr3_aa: CASSLGSSSGRPYEQYF; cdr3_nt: TGTGCCAGCAGCTTAGGCTCCTCTAGCGGGAGACCTTACGAGCAGTACTTC
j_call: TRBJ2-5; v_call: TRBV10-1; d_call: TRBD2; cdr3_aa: CASSESGSGRDKETQYF; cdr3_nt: TGCGCCAGCAGTGAGTCGGGTAGCGGGAGGGACAAAGAGACCCAGTACTTC
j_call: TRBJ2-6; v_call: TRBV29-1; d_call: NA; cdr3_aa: CSVQQGAGANVLTF; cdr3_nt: TGCAGCGTCCAACAGGGCGCTGGGGCCAACGTCCTGACTTTC
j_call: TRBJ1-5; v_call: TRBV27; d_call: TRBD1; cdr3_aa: CASSDRDRGQPQHF; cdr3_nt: TGTGCCAGCAGTGACCGGGACAGGGGTCAGCCCCAGCATTTT
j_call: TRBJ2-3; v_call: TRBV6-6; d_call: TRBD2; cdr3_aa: CASRGAGGSTDTQYF; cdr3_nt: TGTGCCAGCAGAGGGGCGGGGGGTTCCACAGATACGCAGTATTTT
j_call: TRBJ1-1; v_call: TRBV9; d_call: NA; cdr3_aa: CASTQREGMGGTEAFF; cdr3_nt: TGTGCCAGCACCCAGAGGGAGGGTATGGGTGGAACTGAAGCTTTCTTT
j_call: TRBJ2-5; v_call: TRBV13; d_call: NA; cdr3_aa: CASSLPGTEEQYF; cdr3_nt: TGTGCCAGCAGCTTGCCCGGGACTGAAGAGCAGTACTTC
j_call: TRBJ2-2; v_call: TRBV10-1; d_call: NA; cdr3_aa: CASPNGAGELFF; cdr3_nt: TGCGCCAGCCCGAACGGAGCCGGGGAGCTGTTTTTT
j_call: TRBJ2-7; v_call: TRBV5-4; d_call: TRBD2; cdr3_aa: CASSLGGTSASYEQYF; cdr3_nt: TGTGCCAGCAGCTTGGGTGGGACTAGCGCATCCTACGAGCAGTACTTC
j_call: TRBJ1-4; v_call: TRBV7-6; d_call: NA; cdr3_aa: CASSAGTGNEKLFF; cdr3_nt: TGTGCCAGCAGCGCCGGGACTGGTAATGAAAAACTGTTTTTT
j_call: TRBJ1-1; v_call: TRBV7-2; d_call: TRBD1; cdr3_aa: CASTSRLGQYTEAFF; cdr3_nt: TGTGCCAGCACCTCCCGGTTGGGACAGTACACTGAAGCTTTCTTT
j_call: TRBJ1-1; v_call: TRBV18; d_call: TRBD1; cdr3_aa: CASSPGTGLNTEAFF; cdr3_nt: TGTGCCAGCTCACCAGGGACAGGTCTGAACACTGAAGCTTTCTTT
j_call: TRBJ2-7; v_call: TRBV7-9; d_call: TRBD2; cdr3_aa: CASSLGGTTSGSSYEQYF; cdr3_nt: TGTGCCAGCAGCTTAGGGGGTACGACTAGCGGGAGCTCCTACGAGCAGTACTTC
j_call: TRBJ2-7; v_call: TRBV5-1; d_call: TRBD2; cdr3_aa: CASSSGTSGTYEQYF; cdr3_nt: TGCGCCAGCAGCTCCGGGACTAGCGGTACCTACGAGCAGTACTTC
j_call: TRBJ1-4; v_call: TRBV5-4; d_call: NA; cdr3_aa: CASSSGSDEKLFF; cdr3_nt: TGTGCCAGCAGCTCGGGGTCGGATGAAAAACTGTTTTTT
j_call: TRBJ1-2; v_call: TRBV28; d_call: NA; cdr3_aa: CASSFRGQREKYGYTF; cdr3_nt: TGTGCCAGCAGTTTCCGGGGTCAACGTGAAAAATATGGCTACACCTTC
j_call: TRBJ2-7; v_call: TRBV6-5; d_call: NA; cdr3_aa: CASSYSLTGTYEQYF; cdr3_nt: TGTGCCAGCAGTTACTCTCTGACAGGTACCTACGAGCAGTACTTC
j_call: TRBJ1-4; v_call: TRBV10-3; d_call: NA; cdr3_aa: CAISESRGTNEKLFF; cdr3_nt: TGTGCCATCAGTGAGTCGAGGGGGACTAACGAAAAACTGTTTTTT
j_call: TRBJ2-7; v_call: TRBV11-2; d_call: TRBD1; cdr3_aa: CASSFGQGLGYEQYF; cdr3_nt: TGTGCCAGCAGCTTCGGACAGGGGCTCGGGTACGAGCAGTACTTC
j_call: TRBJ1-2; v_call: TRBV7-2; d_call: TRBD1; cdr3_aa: CASSLRTQGNYGYTF; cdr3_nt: TGTGCCAGCAGCCTGAGGACACAGGGGAACTATGGCTACACCTTC
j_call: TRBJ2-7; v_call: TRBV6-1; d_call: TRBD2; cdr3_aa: CASGGGTSGSYEQYF; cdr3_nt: TGTGCCAGCGGGGGGGGGACTAGCGGGTCGTACGAGCAGTACTTC
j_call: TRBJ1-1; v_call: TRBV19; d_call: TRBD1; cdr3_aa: CASSLWTGDPTEAFF; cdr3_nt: TGTGCCAGTAGTCTCTGGACAGGGGACCCCACTGAAGCTTTCTTT
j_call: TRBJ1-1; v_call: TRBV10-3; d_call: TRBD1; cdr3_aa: CAISDRGTDEAFF; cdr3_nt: TGTGCCATCAGTGACCGGGGGACAGATGAAGCTTTCTTT
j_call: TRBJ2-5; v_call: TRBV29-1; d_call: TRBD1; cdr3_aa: CSVDWTGQETQYF; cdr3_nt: TGCAGCGTTGACTGGACAGGCCAAGAGACCCAGTACTTC
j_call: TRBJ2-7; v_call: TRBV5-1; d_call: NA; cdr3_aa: CASSSPGSITYEQYF; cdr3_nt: TGCGCCAGCAGCTCCCCAGGATCCATAACCTACGAGCAGTACTTC
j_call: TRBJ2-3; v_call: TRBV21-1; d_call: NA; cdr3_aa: CASSKARGRGDTDTQYF; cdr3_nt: TGTGCCAGCAGCAAAGCGAGGGGCAGGGGCGACACAGATACGCAGTATTTT
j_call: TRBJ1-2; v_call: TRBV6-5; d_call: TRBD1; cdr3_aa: CASSYLSGQGNHGYTF; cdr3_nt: TGTGCCAGCAGTTACCTCTCGGGACAGGGTAACCATGGCTACACCTTC
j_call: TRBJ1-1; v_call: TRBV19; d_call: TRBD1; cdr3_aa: CASSMTGGFTEAFF; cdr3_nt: TGTGCCAGTAGTATGACAGGGGGTTTCACTGAAGCTTTCTTT
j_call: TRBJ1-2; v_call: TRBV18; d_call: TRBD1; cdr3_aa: CASSAGTGGGYTF; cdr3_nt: TGTGCCAGCTCAGCCGGGACAGGGGGTGGCTACACCTTC
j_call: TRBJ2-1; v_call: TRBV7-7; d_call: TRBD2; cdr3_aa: CASSLAWTSESYNEQFF; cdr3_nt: TGTGCCAGCAGCTTAGCCTGGACTAGCGAAAGCTACAATGAGCAGTTCTTC
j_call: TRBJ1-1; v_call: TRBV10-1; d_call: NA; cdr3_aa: CASSESRQPTEAFF; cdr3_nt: TGCGCCAGCAGTGAGTCGCGGCAACCCACTGAAGCTTTCTTT
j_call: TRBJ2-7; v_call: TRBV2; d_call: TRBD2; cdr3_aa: CASIGFVAGHEQYF; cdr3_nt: TGTGCCAGCATTGGCTTCGTAGCGGGACACGAGCAGTACTTC